Sequencing of this T cell receptor beta chain was carried out in a study of spatial heterogeneity in lung cancer (dated by TCRdb to between 2019 and 2020). Concerning the study at large: More beta-chain than alpha-chain transcripts were consistently detected, likely reflecting higher beta-chain transcript abundance. At surgery, 200 or so tumor regions, around 67 matched nontumor lung samples and a few dozen PBMC samples were TCR-sequenced for both alpha and beta chains. Nonsynonymous mutation counts, determined by whole-exome sequencing of tumor tissue, were related to TCR repertoire features. In non-small cell lung cancer, the study made a quantitative comparison of TCR alpha and beta repertoires among multiple tumor regions, matched nontumor lung and blood. In the raw uncorrected reads, each unique combination of TCR and UMI appeared on average more than ten times.

Measured from the cysteine to the phenylalanine, the CDR3 is 14 residues long. The entry retains the CDR3 DNA only, 42 bases that are in frame from base 1. A distance of 11 bases separates the germline ends of V and J, which lose 7 bases and 1 base respectively. Via the germline V gene (reference sequence), CDR1 is LNHDA and CDR2 SQIVND. Read against the paper, the sample's time point label means: sample taken at primary tumor resection. Donors were around 69 patients with early-stage, untreated non-small cell lung cancer from the lung TRACERx cohort. Whole RNA extracted from tumor and nontumor lung tissue, or from cryopreserved PBMC samples, was used for TCR sequencing without cell sorting. Only patients for whom sufficient RNA was available from at least two tumor regions were selected for TCR sequencing. Summary of the overall study and its limitations: Confirming at a functional level the hypothesis that regional TCRs recognize regional mutations was considered to require additional single-cell paired TCR alpha and beta sequencing. Ubiquitous expanded tumor TCRs were found in blood more often at tumor resection than at routine follow-up.

Library preparation was by 5' RACE. This sample was sequenced with a NextSeq 500. To allow correction of PCR and sequencing errors, the TCR library protocol tagged every TCR cDNA molecule with a unique molecular identifier. On the authors' methods: TCR identification, UMI-based error correction and CDR3 extraction were performed with Decombinator tools. TCRs above a frequency of 2 per 1,000, corresponding to the top 1% of the tumor frequency distribution, were defined as expanded. Rényi diversity was computed with the R vegan package after subsampling each repertoire 100 times to 5,000 TCRs. To build CDR3 similarity networks, amino acid triplet string-kernel similarity was used, and CDR3s were connected when their pairwise similarity was above 0.82. TCRdb handled the public reads itself, with Q25 trimming in fastp and clone calling in MiXCR, and kept productive beta chains. Each entry merges the rows of one CDR3 protein and shows their most common DNA and genes. Here the V and J calls rest on TCRdb's processing, not on the authors' analysis. For this sample there are 60,000 or so distinct CDR3 sequences; 6.3% appear just once. The ten largest clones represent over 12% of the sample.

This clonotype was seen ten or more times. It has no known antigen specificity. The record has no base qualities; no much larger clone is one base away. The material was PBMCs, obtained at surgery. The chain is made from TRBV19 and TRBJ2-1; D gene: possibly TRBD2, on 5 matching bases. The TCR was taken from a female donor with early-stage non-small cell lung cancer. The CDR3 reads as follows: CASTSGNSYNEQFF. The DNA sequence is as follows: TGTGCCAGTACAAGCGGTAATTCCTACAATGAGCAGTTCTTC.